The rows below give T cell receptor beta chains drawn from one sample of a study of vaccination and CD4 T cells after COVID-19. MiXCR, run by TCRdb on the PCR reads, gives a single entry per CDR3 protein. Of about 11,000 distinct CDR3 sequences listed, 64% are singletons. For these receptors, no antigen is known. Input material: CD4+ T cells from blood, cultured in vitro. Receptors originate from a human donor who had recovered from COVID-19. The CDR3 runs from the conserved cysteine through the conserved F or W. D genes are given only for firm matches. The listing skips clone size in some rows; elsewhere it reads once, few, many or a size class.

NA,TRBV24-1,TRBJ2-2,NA,TGTGCCACCAGCGGAAGACCGAACACCGGGGAGCTGTTTTTT,CATSGRPNTGELFF
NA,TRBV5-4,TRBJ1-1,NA,TGTGCCAGCAGCTTGGTTGGGGTAGACGGCGGGAAAGCTTTCTTT,CASSLVGVDGGKAFF
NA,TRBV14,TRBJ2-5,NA,TGTGCCAGCAGCCAAGGGTTCCCAGGGGAGACCCAGTACTTC,CASSQGFPGETQYF
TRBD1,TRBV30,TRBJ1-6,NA,TGTGCCTGGACCAGGCGGGCAGGGGGCTTCGGAAATTCACCCCTCCACTTT,CAWTRRAGGFGNSPLHF
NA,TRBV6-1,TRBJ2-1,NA,TGTGCCAGCAGTGAGATCAGGGGTGGAGGGTTTAGGATTGAGCAGTTCTTC,CASSEIRGGGFRIEQFF
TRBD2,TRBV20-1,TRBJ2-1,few,TGCAGTGCTAAACAAACTAGCGGGAGCTCCTACAATGAGCAGTTCTTC,CSAKQTSGSSYNEQFF
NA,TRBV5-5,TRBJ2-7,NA,TGTGCCAGCAGCCTTACCGGGACATCCACCCCCTACGAGCAGTACTTC,CASSLTGTSTPYEQYF
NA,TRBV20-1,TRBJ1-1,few,TGCAGTGCTGAGGACACCCAGGGGCGAGCTTTCTTT,CSAEDTQGRAFF
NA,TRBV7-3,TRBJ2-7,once,TGTGCCAGCAGCTCCCCGGGCCTCGCCGAGCAGTACTTC,CASSSPGLAEQYF
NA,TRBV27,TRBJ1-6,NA,TGTGCCAGCAGTTCCGTCAGGCTTAATTCACCCCTCCACTTT,CASSSVRLNSPLHF
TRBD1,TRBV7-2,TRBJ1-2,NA,TGTGCCAGCAGCTGGGACAGAGTTGAGGGTGGCTACACCTTC,CASSWDRVEGGYTF
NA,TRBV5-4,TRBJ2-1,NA,TGTGCCAGCAGCCGGTCGAGCGGGAATGAGCAGTTCTTC,CASSRSSGNEQFF
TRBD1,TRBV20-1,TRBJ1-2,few,TGCAGTGCTAGTGGGACAGGGGGCGAAATTGGCTACACCTTC,CSASGTGGEIGYTF
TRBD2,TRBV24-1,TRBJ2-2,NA,TGTGCCACCAGTGACCCTGGAGCGGGATTGAACACCGGGGAGCTGTTTTTT,CATSDPGAGLNTGELFF
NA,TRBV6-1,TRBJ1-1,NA,TGTGCCAGCAGTGATTTCCTGGGGCGGACTGAAGCTTTCTTT,CASSDFLGRTEAFF
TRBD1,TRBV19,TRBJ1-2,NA,TGTGCCAGTAACAGACAGGGGGCTGACTACACCTTC,CASNRQGADYTF
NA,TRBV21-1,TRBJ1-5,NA,TGTGCCAGCAGCAAAACAGGGGGCGATCAGCCCCAGCATTTT,CASSKTGGDQPQHF
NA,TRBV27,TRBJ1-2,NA,TGTGCCAGCAGGAGAGGGGAGAACTATGGCTACACCTTC,CASRRGENYGYTF
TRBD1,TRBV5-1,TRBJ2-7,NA,TGCGCCAGCAGTTTGGGCCGGGACAGGGGGCACGAGCAGTACTTC,CASSLGRDRGHEQYF
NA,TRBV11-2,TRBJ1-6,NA,TGTGCCAGCAGCCAGGAGGGGAGAAGCTCACCCCTCCACTTT,CASSQEGRSSPLHF
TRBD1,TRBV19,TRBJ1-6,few,TGTGCCAGTAGTATCAACAGGGGAAATTCACCCCTCCACTTT,CASSINRGNSPLHF
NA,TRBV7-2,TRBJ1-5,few,TGTGCCAGCAGCTCATACTTGGACACCCTCGGCGGGCAGCCCCAGCATTTT,CASSSYLDTLGGQPQHF
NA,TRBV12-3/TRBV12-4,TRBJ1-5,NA,TGTGCCAGCAAAGGGAGTCAGGGCTTAGGGAATCAGCCCCAGCATTTT,CASKGSQGLGNQPQHF
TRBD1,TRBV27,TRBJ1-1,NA,TGTGCCAGCAGTCTACAGGGGGCTCTTACTGAAGCTTTCTTT,CASSLQGALTEAFF
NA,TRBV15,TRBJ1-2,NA,TGTGCCACCAGCAGAGGGAACTATGGCTACACCTTC,CATSRGNYGYTF
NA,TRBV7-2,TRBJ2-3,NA,TGTGCCAGCAGCTTAGCGGGGGATTCCACAGATACGCAGTATTTT,CASSLAGDSTDTQYF
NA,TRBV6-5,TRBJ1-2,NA,TGTGCCAGCAGTTACTCGATTGGGGACACCAAGATCGGTGGCTACACCTTC,CASSYSIGDTKIGGYTF
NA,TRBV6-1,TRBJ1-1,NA,TGTGCCAGCAGTAGGGGGGGGGGCTTCCGAATGAACACTGAAGCTTTCTTT,CASSRGGGFRMNTEAFF
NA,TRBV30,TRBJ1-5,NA,TGTGCCTGGAGTAAAGGGGAGGGCCAGCCCCAGCATTTT,CAWSKGEGQPQHF
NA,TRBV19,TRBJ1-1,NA,TGTGCCAGTAGTACGACAATTTATGATGTTTCGAACACTGAAGCTTTCTTT,CASSTTIYDVSNTEAFF
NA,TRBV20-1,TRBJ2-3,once,TGCAGTGCTAGGGGGCGGGCAGGCACAGATACGCAGTATTTT,CSARGRAGTDTQYF
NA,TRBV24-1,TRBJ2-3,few,TGTGCCACCAGTGATTTTAGTGGCGCAGATACGCAGTATTTT,CATSDFSGADTQYF
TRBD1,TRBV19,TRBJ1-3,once,TGTGCCAGTAGTCCCAGGGGGCATGGAAACACCATATATTTT,CASSPRGHGNTIYF
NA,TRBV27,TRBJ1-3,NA,TGTGCCCTATGGTGGATCTCTGGAAACACCATATATTTT,CALWWISGNTIYF
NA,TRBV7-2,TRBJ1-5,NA,TGTGCCAGCAGCTTAGTGGAGGGGTCTCCCCAGCCCCAGCATTTT,CASSLVEGSPQPQHF
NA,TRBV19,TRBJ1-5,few,TGTGCCAGTAGTATAAGGATTTATAGCAATCAGCCCCAGCATTTT,CASSIRIYSNQPQHF
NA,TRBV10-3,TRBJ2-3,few,TGTGCCATCAGCCCCCACAGAGACAGCTACACAGATACGCAGTATTTT,CAISPHRDSYTDTQYF
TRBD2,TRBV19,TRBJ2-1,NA,TGTGCCAGTAGCTCGCGACTAGCGGGACTCAATGAGCAGTTCTTC,CASSSRLAGLNEQFF
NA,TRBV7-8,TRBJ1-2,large,TGTGCCAGCAGCTTAGGGGACCACTATGGCTACACCTTC,CASSLGDHYGYTF
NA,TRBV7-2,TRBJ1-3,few,TGTGCCAGCAGCTTTCGGGCTGAAAACACCATATATTTT,CASSFRAENTIYF
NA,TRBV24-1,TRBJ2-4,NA,TGTGCCACCAGTGACCCGGGACCCAGAGCCAAAAACATTCAGTACTTC,CATSDPGPRAKNIQYF
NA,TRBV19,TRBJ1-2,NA,TGTGCCAGTAGTATAGGATTTTTGTCTGTGGGCTACACCTTC,CASSIGFLSVGYTF
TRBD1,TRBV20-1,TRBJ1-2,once,TGCAGTGCTAGACGGGACAGGGAGATCTATGGCTACACCTTC,CSARRDREIYGYTF
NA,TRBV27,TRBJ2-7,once,TGTGCCAGCAGTTTGTTCTCTGGTCTGAGAATTGGGGCCGAGCAGTACTTC,CASSLFSGLRIGAEQYF
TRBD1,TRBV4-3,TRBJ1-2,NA,TGCGCCAGCACCCCCGACAGGGACAGTGGCTACACCTTC,CASTPDRDSGYTF
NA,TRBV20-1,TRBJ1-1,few,TGCAGTGCCGGACCAGGAAAGAAGGCTGAAGCTTTCTTT,CSAGPGKKAEAFF
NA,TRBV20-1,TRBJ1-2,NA,TGCAGTGCGATGGCAGGCATTAACTATGGCTACACCTTC,CSAMAGINYGYTF
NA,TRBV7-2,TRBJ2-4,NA,TGTGCCAGCAGCCCCGGGACACTCGTTCTAGCCAAAAACATTCAGTACTTC,CASSPGTLVLAKNIQYF
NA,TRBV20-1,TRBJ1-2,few,TGCAGTGCTACATACAGGGATGGCTACACCTTC,CSATYRDGYTF
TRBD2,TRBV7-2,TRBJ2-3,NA,TGTGCCAGCAGCTTACTAGCGGGAGGGGGCACAGATACGCAGTATTTT,CASSLLAGGGTDTQYF
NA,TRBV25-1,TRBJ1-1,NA,TGTGCCAGCAGGGGGCCGATCACTGAAGCTTTCTTT,CASRGPITEAFF
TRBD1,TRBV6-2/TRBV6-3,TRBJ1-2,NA,TGTGCCAGCAGTTACCAGGACAGGGGGTACTATGGCTACACCTTC,CASSYQDRGYYGYTF
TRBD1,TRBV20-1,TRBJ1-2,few,TGCAGTGCTACTCTGGGGACAGGGACTTACTATGGCTACACCTTC,CSATLGTGTYYGYTF
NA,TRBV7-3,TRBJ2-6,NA,TGTGCCAGCAGCACTCACAGCTCTGGGGCCAACGTCCTGACTTTC,CASSTHSSGANVLTF
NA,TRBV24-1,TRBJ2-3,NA,TGTGCCACCAGTGATTCGTCCACAGATACGCAGTATTTT,CATSDSSTDTQYF